Listed below are T cell receptor beta chains from one sample, sequenced in a study of blood T cells in healthy people across ages. TCRdb used MiXCR to reprocess the 5' RACE reads, holding one entry per CDR3 protein. This table has 1 million or so distinct CDR3 sequences, approximately 25% appearing once. This same sample was also taken into another study, of T cells of mothers and their children.

Material for sequencing was blood. Receptors were obtained from a girl aged 2-10 years in good health. The CDR3 runs from the conserved cysteine through the conserved F or W. A D gene is named only where the DNA matches it firmly. Only part of the rows carry a size: once, few, many, or a class if the clone is expanded.

j_call,cdr3_length,clone_size,v_call,d_call,cdr3_nt,cdr3_aa
TRBJ1-5,14,.,TRBV5-6,.,TGTGCCAGCAGCAGTCTCGGGAGGGATCAGCCCCAGCATTTT,CASSSLGRDQPQHF
TRBJ2-5,15,.,TRBV19,TRBD2,TGTGCCAGAGCAATAGCGGGGGCTAACAGGGAGACCCAGTACTTC,CARAIAGANRETQYF
TRBJ2-6,18,.,TRBV3-1,TRBD1,TGTGCCAGCAGCCAAAAAGGACAGGGCCCGGGAGGGGCCAACGTCCTGACTTTC,CASSQKGQGPGGANVLTF
TRBJ2-5,14,.,TRBV6-6,.,TGTGCCAGCAGTTACTCGATTATAGCGCAGACCCAGTACTTC,CASSYSIIAQTQYF
TRBJ2-7,14,few,TRBV28,.,TGTGCCAGCAGTTTGGAGGGATACTCCTACGAGCAGTACTTC,CASSLEGYSYEQYF
TRBJ2-1,13,.,TRBV29-1,TRBD2,TGCAGCGTTCAAACTAGCGGGGGGGTAGATCCGTTCTTC,CSVQTSGGVDPFF
TRBJ2-2,16,few,TRBV12-3/TRBV12-4,TRBD2,TGTGCCAGCAGCATCCCCGGGGGGGGGCGGACCGGGGAGCTGTTTTTT,CASSIPGGGRTGELFF
TRBJ2-7,13,.,TRBV29-1,.,TGCAGCGGGGGCGGAGGGGCAAGCTACGAGCAGTACTTC,CSGGGGASYEQYF
TRBJ2-7,15,few,TRBV4-1,.,TGCGCCAGCAGCCAAGGGATTGCGTCCACCTACGAGCAGTACTTC,CASSQGIASTYEQYF
TRBJ2-7,14,.,TRBV3-1,.,TGTGCCAGCAGCCAACCCTATTATCCCTACGAGCAGTACTTC,CASSQPYYPYEQYF
TRBJ1-3,16,.,TRBV7-8,TRBD1,TGTGCCAGCAGCCCGTCGGGACAGGGAAGTGGAAACACCATATATTTT,CASSPSGQGSGNTIYF
TRBJ2-5,14,.,TRBV29-1,TRBD2,TGCAGCGTTGAAGCTAGCGGGAGTGGAGAGACCCAGTACTTC,CSVEASGSGETQYF
TRBJ1-4,16,.,TRBV4-1,.,TGCGCCAGCAGCCAAGTAGGGTTGGCAGTCAATGAAAAACTGTTTTTT,CASSQVGLAVNEKLFF
TRBJ2-1,16,.,TRBV20-1,TRBD2,TGCAGTGCTAGAGGTTCCGCTAGCGGGGAGGGCAATGAGCAGTTCTTC,CSARGSASGEGNEQFF
TRBJ2-7,18,.,TRBV15,.,TGTGCCACCAGCAGAGATGACAGCCGGACGGCGACCAACTACGAGCAGTACTTC,CATSRDDSRTATNYEQYF
TRBJ2-2,15,few,TRBV6-4,.,TGTGCCAGCAGTGACGGGACAATAGGAGCGGGGGAGCTGTTTTTT,CASSDGTIGAGELFF
TRBJ2-1,13,few,TRBV20-1,.,TGCAGTGCTAGATGGCGTCTACGGAATGAGCAGTTCTTC,CSARWRLRNEQFF
TRBJ2-2,13,few,TRBV12-3/TRBV12-4,.,TGTGCCAGCAGTTTTACTGGGGGCGGGGAGCTGTTTTTT,CASSFTGGGELFF
TRBJ2-1,15,.,TRBV28,TRBD2,TGTGCCAGCAGTTTTCTGACTAGCGAGGACAATGAGCAGTTCTTC,CASSFLTSEDNEQFF
TRBJ2-7,15,few,TRBV5-1,.,TGCGCCAGCAGCTTGGCCCGGGCAGACATTGACGAGCAGTACTTC,CASSLARADIDEQYF
TRBJ2-1,16,few,TRBV4-1,TRBD2,TGCGCCAGCAGCCAAGATTCGGGAGGCACCTACAATGAGCAGTTCTTC,CASSQDSGGTYNEQFF
TRBJ1-5,18,.,TRBV20-1,TRBD1,TGCAGTGCTAGAGATACGGGACAGGGGGCGCGAGGCAACCAGCCCCAGCATTTT,CSARDTGQGARGNQPQHF
TRBJ1-2,15,.,TRBV5-4,TRBD1,TGTGCCAGCAGTTTAGAGGGACAGCCATTCTATGGCTACACCTTC,CASSLEGQPFYGYTF
TRBJ2-1,11,few,TRBV6-1,.,TGTGCCAGCAGCAACAGGGATGAGCAGTTCTTC,CASSNRDEQFF
TRBJ2-5,18,.,TRBV4-1,TRBD2,TGCGCCAGCAGCCAAGAACCGGGAGGGGGGGCTGTCCAAGAGACCCAGTACTTC,CASSQEPGGGAVQETQYF
TRBJ2-3,13,once,TRBV29-1,.,TGCAGCGTAGCACAGATACACACAGATACGCAGTATTTT,CSVAQIHTDTQYF
TRBJ2-7,13,few,TRBV29-1,.,TGCAGCGTTGGGGACGCCAGCTCCTACGAGCAGTACTTC,CSVGDASSYEQYF
TRBJ2-5,14,few,TRBV5-1,.,TGCGCCAGCAGCTCAGGGGAGGGAGAAGAGACCCAGTACTTC,CASSSGEGEETQYF